The 13 T cell receptor beta chains in this list originate from one sample, sequenced in a study of T cells in Graves' hyperthyroidism and ophthalmopathy. It was RNA transcripts that yielded the amplified TCR beta CDR3 regions. With the HTBI primer set, the TCR CDR3 went through a first round of RT-PCR. TCRdb reprocessed the multiplex PCR reads with MiXCR, giving one entry per CDR3 protein. The table has around 570,000 distinct CDR3 sequences, 15% to 20% seen once; the top ten hold over 45%. Specimen: blood. These receptors all stem from a man aged 40-50 years with Graves' ophthalmopathy.

This clonotype was recorded at least ten times. The rearrangement uses TRBV4-2 and TRBJ1-5; D unclear. The CDR3 extends over 17 amino acids. Trimming cost V 1 base and J 0 bases, with 13 bases left between them. CDR1 is LGHNA, CDR2 YNFKEQ, per germline. The CDR3 DNA reads TGTGCCAGCAGCCAAGGAAGGGCTTCTAATAGCAATCAGCCCCAGCATTTT. This sequence encodes CASSQGRASNSNQPQHF.

The chain couples TRBV5-6 to TRBJ2-3, with D possibly TRBD1 on 6 matching bases. The CDR3 has 20 amino acids. CDR1 and CDR2 (germline): SGHDT, YYEEEE. Trimming shortened V by 5 bases and J by 2 bases, and 30 bases separated the two germline ends. The CDR3 nucleotides are TGTGCCAGCAGAGACTCCTCCGGGACAAGGGTGCCCCCATTCACAGATACGCAGTATTTT. Its protein is CASRDSSGTRVPPFTDTQYF. Full variable domain (rest looked up from reference TRBV5-6 and TRBJ2-3): DAGVTQSPTHLIKTRGQQVTLRCSPKSGHDTVSWYQQALGQGPQFIFQYYEEEERQRGNFPDRFSGHQFPNYSSELNVNALLLGDSALYLCASRDSSGTRVPPFTDTQYFGPGTRLTVL.

This chain links TRBV20-1 with TRBJ2-5; TRBD2 might be the D (5 bases). Trimming shortened V by 5 bases and J by 1 base, and 11 bases separated the two germline ends. Germline V gene lookup returns CDR1 DFQATT and CDR2 SNEGSKA (reference sequence). The CDR3 runs to 13 residues. CDR3 sequence (DNA): TGCAGTGCTGCCCTAGCTCGCCAAGAGACCCAGTACTTC. It codes for CSAALARQETQYF.

This sequence joins TRBV7-8 and TRBJ2-5, with a possible D match to TRBD1 (6 bases). Trimming removed 1 base from V and 5 bases from J, with 17 bases in between. Germline assignment: CDR1 SGHVS and CDR2 FQNEAQ. This CDR3 has 16 residues. The CDR3 spells CASSLVFRGPTETQYF. The CDR3, as DNA: TGTGCCAGCAGCTTAGTCTTCAGGGGCCCTACGGAGACCCAGTACTTC.

At least ten counts were recorded for this clonotype. The chain combines TRBV11-2 with TRBJ2-7, with 7 bases aligning to TRBD1. The CDR3 covers 17 residues. Germline V gene sequence: CDR1 SGHAT, CDR2 FQNNGV. Germline trimming cut 1 base from V and 4 bases from J; bases unmatched to any gene: 13. This CDR3 is CASSLALQGRNLYEQYF. In DNA form, the CDR3 reads TGTGCCAGCAGCTTAGCTCTACAGGGGAGAAATTTGTACGAGCAGTACTTC. Combining the CDR3 with reference TRBV11-2 and TRBJ2-7 gives the whole variable domain EAGVAQSPRYKIIEKRQSVAFWCNPISGHATLYWYQQILGQGPKLLIQFQNNGVVDDSQLPKDRFSAERLKGVDSTLKIQPAKLEDSAVYLCASSLALQGRNLYEQYFGPGTRLTVT.

In its sample, this clonotype was seen many times. The rearrangement links TRBV18 to TRBJ1-6, with a possible D match to TRBD1 (5 bases). The V end lost 3 bases, the J end lost 7 bases, and 13 bases lay between the germline ends. The germline gives CDR1 KGHSH, CDR2 LQKENI. The length of the CDR3 is 15 residues. CDR3 amino acids: CASSPGGTANSPLHF. Written as DNA, the CDR3 is TGTGCCAGCTCACCCGGGGGGACCGCAAATTCACCCCTCCACTTT.

This clonotype was counted many times. The chain combines TRBV30 with TRBJ2-2, with a tentative D call TRBD1 (5 bases). The V gene lost 0 bases and the J gene lost 6 bases, with 11 bases spanning the gap. The CDR3 consists of 14 residues. Germline V CDR1 and CDR2: GTSNPN, SVGIG (reference sequence). For the CDR3, the DNA is TGTGCCTGGAGTGTAAGGGGCCTACCCGGGGAGCTGTTTTTT. Protein: CAWSVRGLPGELFF.

This clonotype was observed many times. The rearrangement uses TRBV20-1 and TRBJ2-2; 9 bases map to TRBD2. The CDR3 has 16 residues. Per the germline V gene, CDR1 is DFQATT and CDR2 is SNEGSKA (reference sequence). The junction had 7 bases not matched to a gene; V was cut back by 0 bases and J by 5 bases. DNA of the CDR3: TGCAGTGCTAGAGATTTCGCTAGCGGGGTTACCGGGGAGCTGTTTTTT. This translates into CSARDFASGVTGELFF.

This clonotype was detected ten times or more. The chain employs TRBV30 and TRBJ2-5; unclear D gene. V was clipped by 0 bases and J by 5 bases, with 4 bases between them. This CDR3 spans 11 amino acids. Germline CDR1 reads GTSNPN; CDR2 reads SVGIG (reference sequence). The CDR3 is CAWSVGETQYF. In nucleotides, the CDR3 is TGTGCCTGGAGTGTTGGTGAGACCCAGTACTTC.

This clonotype was detected many times. The genes are TRBV12-3 or TRBV12-4 and TRBJ2-4; 12 bases align to TRBD1. With 5 bases clipped from V and 7 bases from J, the junction kept 12 bases outside the gene matches. The CDR3 totals 17 residues. Here the CDR3 reads CASSPFPGTGGENIQYF. CDR3 sequence (DNA): TGTGCCAGCAGTCCGTTTCCCGGGACAGGGGGCGAGAACATTCAGTACTTC.

This chain connects TRBV12-3 or TRBV12-4 to TRBJ2-5, with 8 nucleotides matching TRBD1. The CDR3 has 14 residues. V lost 5 bases, J lost 3 bases, and 5 bases stayed unmatched. The CDR3 protein is CASSQGAREETQYF. For the CDR3, the DNA is TGTGCCAGCAGTCAGGGGGCTAGGGAAGAGACCCAGTACTTC.

The chain carries TRBV5-1 and TRBJ2-5, with D possibly TRBD1 on 5 matching bases. The V gene lost 2 bases and the J gene lost 2 bases, with 13 bases spanning the gap. Germline CDR1 reads SGHRS; CDR2 reads YFSETQ. The CDR3 loop spans 15 amino acids. The DNA of the CDR3 is TGCGCCAGCAGCTTTATAGGGGTGGAACAAGAGACCCAGTACTTC. This encodes CASSFIGVEQETQYF. The full variable domain, its missing parts supplied by reference TRBV5-1 and TRBJ2-5, is KAGVTQTPRYLIKTRGQQVTLSCSPISGHRSVSWYQQTPGQGLQFLFEYFSETQRNKGNFPGRFSGRQFSNSRSEMNVSTLELGDSALYLCASSFIGVEQETQYFGPGTRLLVL.

The rearrangement uses TRBV5-6 and TRBJ1-1; D gene uncertain. CDR1 SGHDT and CDR2 YYEEEE come from the germline V gene. The CDR3 is made up of 12 amino acids. V dropped 0 bases and J dropped 9 bases, with 9 bases sitting between them. The DNA for the CDR3 is TGTGCCAGCAGCTTGGCGGCGCGGAAAGCTTTCTTT. Residues: CASSLAARKAFF.